This is a list of T cell receptor beta chains from one sample in a study of blood T cell repertoires in COVID-19. TCRdb's copy holds only in-frame clones and misses some; the assay was immunoSEQ multiplex PCR. Among some 450,000 clones listed, more than 70% were seen once. The sequenced material came from peripheral blood. The receptor set was obtained from a woman in her forties or fifties with COVID-19, enrolled during active disease. The CDR3 runs from the conserved cysteine through the conserved F or W. A D gene is named only where the DNA matches it firmly. Size is omitted from some rows. Given values are once, few, many or a class for expanded clones.

>-|TRBV6-2/TRBV6-3|14|-|TRBJ1-1
CASSTSGAYTEAFF
TGTGCCAGCAGTACCTCAGGGGCTTACACTGAAGCTTTCTTT
>-|TRBV24-1|14|TRBD1|TRBJ2-7
CATSKGQVPYEQYF
TGTGCCACCAGTAAGGGACAGGTCCCCTACGAGCAGTACTTC
>-|TRBV24-1|14|-|TRBJ1-5
CATSDQGDNQPQHF
TGTGCCACCAGTGATCAGGGTGACAATCAGCCCCAGCATTTT
>-|TRBV24-1|17|-|TRBJ2-6
CASFKTGLVSGANVLTF
TGTGCCAGCTTTAAAACAGGGTTGGTTTCTGGGGCCAACGTCCTGACTTTC
>-|TRBV24-1|15|TRBD2|TRBJ2-3
CATSDLSGGRDTQYF
TGTGCCACCAGTGATTTGAGCGGGGGTCGGGATACGCAGTATTTT
>-|TRBV10-2|13|-|TRBJ2-7
CASSESLDAGPDF
TGCGCCAGCAGTGAGTCCCTCGACGCTGGGCCCGACTTC
>once|TRBV6-6|16|-|TRBJ1-6
CASSRPTNTYNSPLHF
TGTGCCAGCAGTCGACCCACTAACACCTATAATTCACCCCTCCACTTT
>-|TRBV29-1|14|-|TRBJ1-2
CSVLQGEGNYGYTF
TGCAGCGTTCTACAGGGAGAGGGTAACTATGGCTACACCTTC
>-|TRBV6-6|16|-|TRBJ2-4
CASSPAGAVVENIQYF
TGTGCCAGCAGTCCCGCGGGGGCTGTGGTCGAAAACATTCAGTACTTC
>-|TRBV5-6|15|-|TRBJ2-2
CASSGGTVNTGELFF
TGTGCCAGCAGCGGGGGGACAGTGAACACCGGGGAGCTGTTTTTT
>-|TRBV7-7|16|TRBD1|TRBJ2-3
CASSLGTGESTDTQYF
TGTGCCAGCAGCTTAGGGACAGGGGAAAGCACAGATACGCAGTATTTT
>-|TRBV28|14|-|TRBJ2-5
CASSHGGAQETQYF
TGTGCCAGCTCCCACGGCGGGGCCCAAGAGACCCAGTACTTC
>once|TRBV27|13|-|TRBJ2-7
CASGTPQGDEQYF
TGTGCCAGCGGAACACCACAGGGTGACGAGCAGTACTTC
>-|TRBV27|16|-|TRBJ2-3
CASSSDQGIATDTQYF
TGTGCCAGCAGTTCCGACCAGGGGATAGCCACAGATACGCAGTATTTT
>-|TRBV5-1|15|TRBD1|TRBJ2-5
CASSLEGGQGETQYF
TGCGCCAGCAGCTTGGAAGGGGGACAGGGGGAGACCCAGTACTTC
>-|TRBV4-2|15|-|TRBJ2-7
CASSQDQGLSYEQYF
TGTGCCAGCAGCCAAGATCAGGGGTTGTCCTACGAGCAGTACTTC
>-|TRBV30|14|-|TRBJ1-4
CAWRTRGVNEKLFF
TGTGCCTGGCGGACTCGCGGGGTGAATGAAAAACTGTTTTTT
>once|TRBV5-1|16|TRBD2|TRBJ2-2
CASSLAPSGSAGELFF
TGCGCCAGCAGCTTGGCGCCTAGCGGGTCGGCCGGGGAGCTGTTTTTT
>-|TRBV6-5|14|-|TRBJ1-3
CASRGQISGNTIYF
TGTGCCAGCAGGGGACAAATCTCTGGAAACACCATATATTTT
>-|TRBV7-3|15|TRBD2|TRBJ2-1
CASSRSGGPYNEQFF
TGTGCCAGCAGCCGTAGCGGGGGCCCTTACAATGAGCAGTTCTTC